This T cell receptor (beta chain) was sequenced for a study of blood T cell repertoires in COVID-19. Libraries were prepared by immunoSEQ multiplex PCR; TCRdb keeps only in-frame clonotypes and omits some of them. The sample has some 130,000 clones; roughly nine tenths are singletons. Input material: peripheral blood. The sequence was collected from a man aged 50 to 60 with active COVID-19.

CDR3 nucleotides: TGTGCCAGCAGCGCCCTAGCGGGGGGCTACGAGCAGTACTTC. Its protein product is CASSALAGGYEQYF. The chain employs TRBV9 and TRBJ2-7, with 11 bases identical to TRBD2. The V gene's germline CDR1 is SGDLS and CDR2 YYNGEE. The CDR3 runs to 14 residues. After removal of 3 bases from V and 3 bases from J, the junction contained 2 bases not matched to a gene.